These 15 T cell receptor beta chains were all obtained from the same sample, sequenced in a study of OX40 agonist ivuxolimab in advanced cancers. Data came from immunoSEQ multiplex PCR; TCRdb stores just in-frame clones and leaves some out. This table has 75,000 to 100,000 clones, 84% appearing once. Here the sequenced sample was CD4+ or CD8+ T cells sorted from blood, taken in a trial of the OX40 agonist ivuxolimab. These receptor sequences come from an adult with an advanced solid tumor such as melanoma, head and neck, liver or kidney cancer.

The gene calls are TRBV18 and TRBJ1-2, with a possible D match to TRBD1 (5 bases). Trimming took off 1 base at V and 4 bases at J, with 16 bases between the two ends. Germline V gene lookup returns CDR1 KGHSH and CDR2 LQKENI. The CDR3 length is 16 residues. The DNA for the CDR3 is TGTGCCAGCTCACCACGGGAACAGGCCAATCCCTATGGCTACACCTTC. It is translated as CASSPREQANPYGYTF.

The rearrangement uses TRBV27 and TRBJ1-4, with D maybe TRBD1 (6 bases). Germline values: CDR1 MNHEY, CDR2 SMNVEV (reference sequence). Trimming removed 5 bases at V and 8 bases at J, with 24 bases between. The CDR3 totals 17 residues. CDR3 residues: CASSPLHGGGWGEKLFF. The CDR3, as DNA: TGTGCCAGCAGTCCGCTACATGGAGGGGGATGGGGGGAAAAACTGTTTTTT.

The chain employs TRBV2 and TRBJ1-1; D uncertain. V gave up 1 base and J gave up 6 bases, with 6 bases separating them. The CDR3 runs to 12 residues. Per germline, CDR1 SNHLY and CDR2 FYNNEI. CDR3 DNA sequence: TGTGCCAGCAGTGAAGGGGAGGCTGAAGCTTTCTTT. Translating it yields CASSEGEAEAFF.

The rearrangement links TRBV19 to TRBJ2-7; 8 bases fit TRBD2. This CDR3 has 18 residues. V lost 2 bases, J lost 0 bases, and 12 bases stayed unmatched. Germline V gives CDR1 LNHDA, CDR2 SQIVND (reference sequence). CDR3 in DNA: TGTGCCAGTAGTATAAGCCATTATAGCGGGACTTCCTCCTACGAGCAGTACTTC. Translating gives CASSISHYSGTSSYEQYF.

The V call is TRBV9, the J call TRBJ2-7; 10 bases agree with TRBD1. There are 16 residues in the CDR3. Germline trimming cut 4 bases from V and 5 bases from J; bases unmatched to any gene: 12. The germline V gene has CDR1 SGDLS and CDR2 YYNGEE. The CDR3 here is CASSQAPGQGYHEQYF. DNA for the CDR3: TGTGCCAGCAGCCAGGCCCCGGGACAGGGGTACCACGAGCAGTACTTC.

This clone came up once. The chain has TRBV28 and TRBJ2-3; 8 nucleotides match TRBD1. Trimming cost V 5 bases and J 1 base; bases outside gene matches: 5. Germline CDR1 MDHEN, CDR2 SYDVKM. The CDR3 loop spans 15 amino acids. CDR3 sequence (DNA): TGTGCCAGCAGTCCCCCGACAGGGGGCACAGATACGCAGTATTTT. Protein product: CASSPPTGGTDTQYF.

This clone was found once. The rearrangement uses TRBV27 and TRBJ2-3; 8 bases agree with TRBD2. Losses at the gene ends were 6 bases for V and 5 bases for J; bases not matched to a gene: 7. CDR3 length: 14 amino acids. Germline loops: CDR1 MNHEY, CDR2 SMNVEV (reference sequence). The CDR3 region is CASSYGSGVDTQYF. The CDR3 nucleotides are TGTGCCAGCAGCTACGGTAGCGGGGTAGATACGCAGTATTTT.

The chain joins TRBV9 to TRBJ1-2; D might be TRBD1 (6 bases). The V gene lost 3 bases and the J gene lost 5 bases, with 26 bases spanning the gap. From germline, CDR1 is SGDLS and CDR2 YYNGEE. The CDR3 contains 18 residues. For the CDR3, the DNA is TGTGCCAGCAGCGGTAACGGAAGGGGACACAAGGACCGGTATGGCTACACCTTC. This encodes CASSGNGRGHKDRYGYTF.

The CDR3 nucleotides read TGTGCCTGGGGACAGGGGAACACTGAAGCTTTCTTT. Protein product: CAWGQGNTEAFF. This chain connects TRBV30 to TRBJ1-1, with 8 bases aligning to TRBD1. With V trimmed by 5 bases and J by 1 base, 0 bases remained unmatched. Germline V gene sequence: CDR1 GTSNPN, CDR2 SVGIG (reference sequence). The CDR3 is 12 residues long.

V gene TRBV6-1 combines with J gene TRBJ1-6, with D unclear. V lost 6 bases, J lost 7 bases, and 4 bases lay in between. Germline V gene sequence: CDR1 MNHNS, CDR2 SASEGT. There are 11 residues in the CDR3. CDR3 amino acids: CASSLNSPLHF. The CDR3 bases are TGTGCCAGCAGCCTCAATTCACCCCTCCACTTT.

This clone was recorded a few times. The V call is TRBV9, the J call TRBJ1-3, with D tentatively TRBD1 (6 bases). The germline V and J ends were trimmed by 3 bases and 3 bases, with 16 bases remaining between them. The CDR3 is 16 amino acids. Germline CDR1 and CDR2: SGDLS and YYNGEE. As DNA, the CDR3 is TGTGCCAGCAGCGACCGTTCCAGGGGTAGTGGAAACACCATATATTTT. The encoded protein is CASSDRSRGSGNTIYF.

The J gene is TRBJ2-3, the V gene TRBV29-1, with TRBD2 identical over 7 bases. The germline gives CDR1 SQVTM, CDR2 ANQGSEA. Losses at the gene ends were 3 bases for V and 2 bases for J; bases not matched to a gene: 2. The CDR3 sequence is 13 residues long. This CDR3 is CSVDTSDTDTQYF. CDR3 bases: TGCAGCGTTGACACTAGCGACACAGATACGCAGTATTTT.

This chain joins TRBV29-1 and TRBJ2-7, with TRBD2 identical over 8 bases. The CDR3 runs 14 residues. Germline-derived CDR1 and CDR2 are SQVTM and ANQGSEA. V was pared by 4 bases and J by 4 bases, with 9 bases of the junction left unmatched. CDR3 sequence reads: CSVVLVGGGYEQYF. CDR3 in DNA: TGCAGCGTTGTCTTGGTTGGCGGGGGGTACGAGCAGTACTTC.

The chain has TRBV5-1 and TRBJ1-2; D remains unclear. The germline gives CDR1 SGHRS, CDR2 YFSETQ. There are 13 residues in the CDR3. Trimming took 0 bases from V and 7 from J, leaving 10 bases between them. Here the CDR3 DNA reads TGCGCCAGCAGCTTGGCGGGGAGTAGTGGCTACACCTTC. Translating gives CASSLAGSSGYTF.

This clone was seen just once. This rearrangement joins TRBV9 to TRBJ2-3; D is uncertain. The CDR3 is 14 amino acids. The ends were cut back, 3 bases at V and 1 base at J, with 9 bases in the middle. The germline CDR1 and CDR2 sequences are SGDLS and YYNGEE. The CDR3 nucleotides are TGTGCCAGCAGCGCCGACGGTGGCACAGATACGCAGTATTTT. It is translated as CASSADGGTDTQYF.